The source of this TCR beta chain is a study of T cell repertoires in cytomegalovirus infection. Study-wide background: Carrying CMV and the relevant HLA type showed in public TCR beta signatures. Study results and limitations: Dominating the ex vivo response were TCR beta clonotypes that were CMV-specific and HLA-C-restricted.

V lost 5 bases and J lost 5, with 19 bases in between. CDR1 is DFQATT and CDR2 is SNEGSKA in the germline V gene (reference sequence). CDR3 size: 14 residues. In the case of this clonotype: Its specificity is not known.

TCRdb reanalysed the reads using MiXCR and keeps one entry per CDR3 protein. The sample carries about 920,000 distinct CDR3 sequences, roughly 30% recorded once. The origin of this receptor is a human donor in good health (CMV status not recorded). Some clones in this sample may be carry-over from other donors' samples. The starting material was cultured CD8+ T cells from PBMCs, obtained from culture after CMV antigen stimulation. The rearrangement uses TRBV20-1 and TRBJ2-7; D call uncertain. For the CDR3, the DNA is TGCAGTGCTCCCTCTAGTCGCAGCTTAAACGAGCAGTACTTC. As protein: CSAPSSRSLNEQYF.